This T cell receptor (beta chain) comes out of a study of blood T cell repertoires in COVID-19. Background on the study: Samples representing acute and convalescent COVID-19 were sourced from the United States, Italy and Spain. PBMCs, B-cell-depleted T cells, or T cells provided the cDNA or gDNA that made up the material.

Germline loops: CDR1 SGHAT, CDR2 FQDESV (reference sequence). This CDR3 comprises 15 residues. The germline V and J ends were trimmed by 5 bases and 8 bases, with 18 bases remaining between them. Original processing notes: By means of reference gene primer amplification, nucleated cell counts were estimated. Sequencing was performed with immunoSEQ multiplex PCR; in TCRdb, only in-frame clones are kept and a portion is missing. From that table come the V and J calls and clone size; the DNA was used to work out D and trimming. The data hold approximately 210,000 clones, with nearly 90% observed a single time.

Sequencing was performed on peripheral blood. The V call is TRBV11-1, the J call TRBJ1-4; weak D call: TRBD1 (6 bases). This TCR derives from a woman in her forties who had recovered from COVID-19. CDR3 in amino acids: CASSDWSGTQEKLFF. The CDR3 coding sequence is TGTGCCAGCAGCGACTGGTCCGGGACACAAGAAAAACTGTTTTTT.